The entry below describes one TCR beta chain. Its specificity is not known. The source of the sample is a study of CD8 T cells in ankylosing spondylitis. Overall study results and limits: In ankylosing spondylitis patients, matched synovial fluid reportedly showed significant enrichment of disease-linked clones. A CD8+ phenotype characterized the disease-linked clones, which were relatively rare in peripheral blood. Roughly eight highly homologous variants formed a TCR beta motif that appeared characteristic of ankylosing spondylitis blood.

Scientists made TCR beta libraries using quantitative 5'-RACE with molecular barcodes. MiXCR, applied by TCRdb to the 5' RACE reads, yields one record per CDR3 protein. The repertoire has under 550,000 distinct CDR3 sequences, roughly 26% of them found once; the top ten carry 0.85% to 1%. Germline trimming cut 4 bases from V and 8 bases from J; bases unmatched to any gene: 7. This CDR3 spans 15 amino acids. Germline V gives CDR1 LGHNA, CDR2 YNFKEQ. Sequenced sample: blood, either unsorted or a sorted T cell fraction (not recorded which). The sequence came from a male donor with ankylosing spondylitis. V usage is TRBV4-2 and J usage is TRBJ2-1; 11 bases align to TRBD2. The chain's CDR3 is CASSLAGGLVDEQFF. The CDR3 bases are TGTGCCAGCAGCCTAGCGGGAGGGCTTGTGGATGAGCAGTTCTTC.